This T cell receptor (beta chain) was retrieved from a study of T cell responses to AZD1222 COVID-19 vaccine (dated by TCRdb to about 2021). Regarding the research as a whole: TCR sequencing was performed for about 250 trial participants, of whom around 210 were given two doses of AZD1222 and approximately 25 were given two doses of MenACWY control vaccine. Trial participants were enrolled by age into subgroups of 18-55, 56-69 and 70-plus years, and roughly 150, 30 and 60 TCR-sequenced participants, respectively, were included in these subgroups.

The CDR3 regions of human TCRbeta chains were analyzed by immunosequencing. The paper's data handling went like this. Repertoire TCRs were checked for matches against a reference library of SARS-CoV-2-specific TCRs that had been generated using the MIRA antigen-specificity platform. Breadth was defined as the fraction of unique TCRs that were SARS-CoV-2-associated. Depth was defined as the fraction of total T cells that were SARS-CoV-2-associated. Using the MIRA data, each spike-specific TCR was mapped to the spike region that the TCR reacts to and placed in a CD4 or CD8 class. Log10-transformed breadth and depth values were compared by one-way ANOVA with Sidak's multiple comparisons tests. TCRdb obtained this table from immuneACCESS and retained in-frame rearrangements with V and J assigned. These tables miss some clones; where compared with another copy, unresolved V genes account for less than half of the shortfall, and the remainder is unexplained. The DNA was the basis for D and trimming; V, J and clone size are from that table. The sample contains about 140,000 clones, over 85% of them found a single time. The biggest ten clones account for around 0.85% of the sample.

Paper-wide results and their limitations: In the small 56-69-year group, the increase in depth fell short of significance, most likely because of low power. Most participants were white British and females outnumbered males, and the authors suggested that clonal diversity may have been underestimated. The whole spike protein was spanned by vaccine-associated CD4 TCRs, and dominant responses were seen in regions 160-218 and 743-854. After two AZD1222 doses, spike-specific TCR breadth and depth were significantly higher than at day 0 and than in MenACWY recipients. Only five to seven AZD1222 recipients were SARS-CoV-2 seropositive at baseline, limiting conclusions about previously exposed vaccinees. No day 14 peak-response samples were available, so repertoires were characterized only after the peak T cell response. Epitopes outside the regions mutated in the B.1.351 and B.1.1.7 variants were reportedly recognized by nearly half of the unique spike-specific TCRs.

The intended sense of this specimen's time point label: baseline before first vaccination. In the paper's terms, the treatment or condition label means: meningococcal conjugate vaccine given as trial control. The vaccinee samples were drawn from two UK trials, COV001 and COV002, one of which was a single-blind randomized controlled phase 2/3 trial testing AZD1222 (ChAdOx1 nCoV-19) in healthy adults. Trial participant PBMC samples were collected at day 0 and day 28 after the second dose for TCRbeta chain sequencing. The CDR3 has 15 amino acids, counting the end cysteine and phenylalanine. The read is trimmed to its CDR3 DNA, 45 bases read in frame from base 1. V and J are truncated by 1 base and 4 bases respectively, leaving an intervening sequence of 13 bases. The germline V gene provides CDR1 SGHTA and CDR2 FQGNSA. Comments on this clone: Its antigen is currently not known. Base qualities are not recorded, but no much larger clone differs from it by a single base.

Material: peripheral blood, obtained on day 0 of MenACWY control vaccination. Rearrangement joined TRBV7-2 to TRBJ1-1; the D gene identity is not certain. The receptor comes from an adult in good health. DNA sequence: TGTGCCAGCAGCTTAGGGTTTAAGGGTAGCACTGAAGCTTTCTTT. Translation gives CASSLGFKGSTEAFF.